The following is a T cell receptor (beta chain) sequence with its context. Its cognate antigen is unknown. One entry per CDR3 protein results from TCRdb running MiXCR on the reads. Among roughly 700,000 distinct CDR3 sequences, 30% to 35% were seen once, and the ten largest hold around a sixth. These data originate in a study of T cell repertoires in cytomegalovirus infection. Overall study: Recently identified HLA-C-restricted CMV epitopes were among the peptides used.

V was cut by 6 bases and J by 5 bases, with 16 bases left in between. The CDR3 length is 14 residues. The chain uses TRBV12-3 or TRBV12-4 and TRBJ2-5; D call uncertain. This sequence was found in a human donor in good health (CMV status not recorded). Some clones in this sample may be carry-over from other donors' samples. Here the sequenced sample was cultured PBMCs, taken from culture after CMV antigen stimulation. In nucleotides, the CDR3 is TGTGCCAGCAGCCTCCAGTCCCGACGGGAGACCCAGTACTTC. Amino acid sequence: CASSLQSRRETQYF.